This TCR beta chain was recorded in a study of CD8 T cells in ankylosing spondylitis. Study-level results: Characteristic of ankylosing spondylitis blood, it appeared, was a TCR beta motif comprising 7 to 9 highly homologous variants. Existing reports had already noted some motif variants in reactive arthritis synovial fluid and blood. CD8+ cells made up the disease-linked clones, which were relatively rare in peripheral blood.

Germline-derived CDR1 and CDR2 are SGHRS and YFSETQ. V lost 3 bases to trimming and J lost 1 base; unmatched junction nucleotides: 11. The CDR3 consists of 17 residues. Of note for this clonotype: Its cognate antigen is unknown.

MiXCR was run by TCRdb on the 5' RACE reads, yielding one entry per CDR3 protein. Among 350,000 to 450,000 distinct CDR3 sequences listed, around 26% were seen once. Material: blood, either unsorted or a sorted T cell fraction (not recorded which). The clonotype comes from a male donor with ankylosing spondylitis. The rearrangement joins TRBV5-1 to TRBJ2-5, with 8 nucleotides matching TRBD1. The CDR3 DNA follows: TGCGCCAGCAGCTCTCATAGGACAGGGAACGTCCAAGAGACCCAGTACTTC. Translation gives CASSSHRTGNVQETQYF.